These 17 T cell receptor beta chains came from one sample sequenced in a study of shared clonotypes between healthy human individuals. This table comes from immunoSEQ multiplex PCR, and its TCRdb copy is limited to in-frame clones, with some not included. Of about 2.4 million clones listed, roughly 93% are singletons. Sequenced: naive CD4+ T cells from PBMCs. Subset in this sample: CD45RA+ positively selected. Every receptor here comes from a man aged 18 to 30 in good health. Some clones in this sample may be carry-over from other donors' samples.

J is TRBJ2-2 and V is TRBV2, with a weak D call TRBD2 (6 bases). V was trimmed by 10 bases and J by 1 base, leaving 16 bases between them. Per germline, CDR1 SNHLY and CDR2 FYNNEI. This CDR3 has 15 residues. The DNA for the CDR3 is TGTGCCACCCCTGTAGCGGCCGAGAACACCGGGGAGCTGTTTTTT. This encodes CATPVAAENTGELFF.

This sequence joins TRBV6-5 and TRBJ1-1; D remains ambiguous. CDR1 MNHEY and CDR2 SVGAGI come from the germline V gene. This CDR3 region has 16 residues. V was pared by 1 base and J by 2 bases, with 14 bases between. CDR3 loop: CASSYFSPEQNTEAFF. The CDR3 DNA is TGTGCCAGCAGTTACTTTTCCCCCGAACAAAACACTGAAGCTTTCTTT.

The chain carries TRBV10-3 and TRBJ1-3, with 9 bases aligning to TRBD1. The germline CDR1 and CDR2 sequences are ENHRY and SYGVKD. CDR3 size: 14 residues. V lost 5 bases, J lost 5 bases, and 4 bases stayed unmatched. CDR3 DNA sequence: TGTGCCATCAGTCCGGGACAGGGCAGAAACACCATATATTTT. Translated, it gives CAISPGQGRNTIYF.

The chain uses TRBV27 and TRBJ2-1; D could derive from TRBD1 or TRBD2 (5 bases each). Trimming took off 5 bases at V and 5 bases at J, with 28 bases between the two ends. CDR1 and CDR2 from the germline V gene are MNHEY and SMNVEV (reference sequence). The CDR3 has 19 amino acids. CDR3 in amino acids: CASSHNPRSGRGWHNEQFF. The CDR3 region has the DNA TGTGCCAGCAGTCACAACCCTCGATCAGGGAGAGGATGGCACAATGAGCAGTTCTTC.

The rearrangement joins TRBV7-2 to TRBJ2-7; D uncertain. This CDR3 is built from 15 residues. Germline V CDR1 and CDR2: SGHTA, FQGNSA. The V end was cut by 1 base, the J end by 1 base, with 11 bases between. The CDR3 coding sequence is TGTGCCAGCAGCTTAGGGGTCGACCAATCCTACGAGCAGTACTTC. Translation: CASSLGVDQSYEQYF.

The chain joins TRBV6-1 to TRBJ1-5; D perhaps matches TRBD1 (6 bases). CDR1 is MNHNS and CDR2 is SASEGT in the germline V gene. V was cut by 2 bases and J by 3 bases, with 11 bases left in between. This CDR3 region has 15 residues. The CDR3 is CASSERGGSNQPQHF. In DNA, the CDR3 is TGTGCCAGCAGTGAACGGGGGGGCTCCAATCAGCCCCAGCATTTT.

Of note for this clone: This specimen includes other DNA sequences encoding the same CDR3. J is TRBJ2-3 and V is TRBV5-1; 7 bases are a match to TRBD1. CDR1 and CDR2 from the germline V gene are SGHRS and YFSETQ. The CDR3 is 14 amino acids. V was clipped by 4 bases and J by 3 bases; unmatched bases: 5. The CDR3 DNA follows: TGCGCCAGCAGCCCGACAGGGACAACAGATACGCAGTATTTT. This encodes CASSPTGTTDTQYF. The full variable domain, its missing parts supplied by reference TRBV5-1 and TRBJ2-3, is KAGVTQTPRYLIKTRGQQVTLSCSPISGHRSVSWYQQTPGQGLQFLFEYFSETQRNKGNFPGRFSGRQFSNSRSEMNVSTLELGDSALYLCASSPTGTTDTQYFGPGTRLTVL.

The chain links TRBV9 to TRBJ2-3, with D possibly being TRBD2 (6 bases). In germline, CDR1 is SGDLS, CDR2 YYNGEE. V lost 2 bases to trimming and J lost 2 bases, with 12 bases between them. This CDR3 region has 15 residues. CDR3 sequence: CASSVLERATDTQYF. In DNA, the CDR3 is TGTGCCAGCAGCGTTCTTGAGCGGGCCACAGATACGCAGTATTTT.

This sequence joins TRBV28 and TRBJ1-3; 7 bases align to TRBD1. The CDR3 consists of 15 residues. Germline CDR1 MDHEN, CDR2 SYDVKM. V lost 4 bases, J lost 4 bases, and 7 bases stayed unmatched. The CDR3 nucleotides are TGTGCCAGCAGTTCAACAGGGGCTGGGGGAAACACCATATATTTT. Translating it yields CASSSTGAGGNTIYF.

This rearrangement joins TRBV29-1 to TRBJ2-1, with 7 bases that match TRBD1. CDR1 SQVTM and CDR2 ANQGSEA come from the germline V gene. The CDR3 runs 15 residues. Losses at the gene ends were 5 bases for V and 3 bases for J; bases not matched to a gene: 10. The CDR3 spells CSVPYTGDYYNEQFF. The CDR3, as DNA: TGCAGCGTTCCTTATACAGGGGATTACTACAATGAGCAGTTCTTC.

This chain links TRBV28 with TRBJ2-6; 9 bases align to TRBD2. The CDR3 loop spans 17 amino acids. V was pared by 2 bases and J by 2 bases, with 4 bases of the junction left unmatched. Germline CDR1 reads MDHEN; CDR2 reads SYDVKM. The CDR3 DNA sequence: TGTGCCAGCAGTTTACGGGCGGGAGGGCCTGGGGCCAACGTCCTGACTTTC. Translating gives CASSLRAGGPGANVLTF.

CDR3 DNA: TGTGCCTGGAGTGTAAGGAGGGGCAGGAACACCGGGGAGCTGTTTTTT. This gives the protein CAWSVRRGRNTGELFF. The chain carries TRBV30 and TRBJ2-2; a weak D match, TRBD2 (6 bases). Germline V gives CDR1 GTSNPN, CDR2 SVGIG (reference sequence). The CDR3 loop spans 16 amino acids. Trimming took off 0 bases at V and 1 base at J, with 12 bases between the two ends. Full variable domain (missing parts from reference TRBV30 and TRBJ2-2): SQTIHQWPATLVQPVGSPLSLECTVEGTSNPNLYWYRQAAGRGLQLLFYSVGIGQISSEVPQNLSASRPQDRQFILSSKKLLLSDSGFYLCAWSVRRGRNTGELFFGEGSRLTVL.

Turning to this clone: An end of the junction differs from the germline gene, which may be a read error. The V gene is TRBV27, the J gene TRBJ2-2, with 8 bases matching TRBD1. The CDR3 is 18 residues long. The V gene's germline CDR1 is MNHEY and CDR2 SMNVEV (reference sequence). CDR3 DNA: TGTGCCAGCAGTCTATCTCCTCCGCAGGGGGCTTATACCGGGGAGCTGTTTTTT. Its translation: CASSLSPPQGAYTGELFF.

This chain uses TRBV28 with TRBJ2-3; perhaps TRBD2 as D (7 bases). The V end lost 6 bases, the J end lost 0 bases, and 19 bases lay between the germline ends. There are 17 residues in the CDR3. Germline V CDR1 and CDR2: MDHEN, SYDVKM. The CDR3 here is CASSSGGGVSSTDTQYF. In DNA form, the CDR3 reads TGTGCCAGCAGCTCGGGGGGCGGGGTTTCTAGCACAGATACGCAGTATTTT.

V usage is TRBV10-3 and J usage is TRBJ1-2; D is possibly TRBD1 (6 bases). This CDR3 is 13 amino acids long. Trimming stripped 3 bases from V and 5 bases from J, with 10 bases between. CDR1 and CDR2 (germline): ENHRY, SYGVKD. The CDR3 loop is CAISDRGGYGYTF. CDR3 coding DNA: TGTGCCATCAGTGACAGGGGCGGATATGGCTACACCTTC.

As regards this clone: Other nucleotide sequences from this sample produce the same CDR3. CDR3: CASTRGKEETQYF. The CDR3 nucleotides read TGTGCCAGCACCCGGGGGAAAGAAGAGACCCAGTACTTC. J is TRBJ2-5 and V is TRBV2, with a weak D call TRBD2 (6 bases). Looked up from germline, CDR1 is SNHLY and CDR2 is FYNNEI. V was pared by 7 bases and J by 3 bases, with 12 bases between. The CDR3 runs 13 residues.

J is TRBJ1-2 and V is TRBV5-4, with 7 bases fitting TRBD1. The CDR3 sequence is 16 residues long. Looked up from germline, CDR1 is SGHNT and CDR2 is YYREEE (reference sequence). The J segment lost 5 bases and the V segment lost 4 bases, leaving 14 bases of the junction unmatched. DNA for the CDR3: TGTGCCAGCAGCCGGAGTGTAGGGGGCGCACGGTATGGCTACACCTTC. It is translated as CASSRSVGGARYGYTF.